This TCR beta chain was identified in a study of shared clonotypes between healthy human individuals. TCRdb keeps only in-frame clones here, not all; method: immunoSEQ multiplex PCR. The sample lists just over 2,000,000 clones, about 95% seen once, with 0.85% to 1.3% in the top ten. Selected positively for CCR7 and CD45RO-negative, naive CD8 cells excluded terminally differentiated effector memory CD45RA+ cells. With regard to this clone: Its specificity is not known. Other DNA sequences from this sample encode an identical CDR3 as well.

Overall study results and limits: Clonotypes which were not shared had lower generation probabilities than clonotypes that all four donors shared.

The CDR3 sequence is 13 residues long. J was trimmed by 4 bases and V by 0 bases; bases with no gene match: 0. From germline, CDR1 is SGHRS and CDR2 YFSETQ. Source material: naive CD8+ T cells sorted from blood. This clonotype originated in a man between 18 and 35 years old in good health. V is TRBV5-1 and J is TRBJ2-7; TRBD1 matches 8 bases. Here the CDR3 reads CASSLDRGYEQYF. In DNA, the CDR3 is TGCGCCAGCAGCTTGGACAGGGGGTACGAGCAGTACTTC.